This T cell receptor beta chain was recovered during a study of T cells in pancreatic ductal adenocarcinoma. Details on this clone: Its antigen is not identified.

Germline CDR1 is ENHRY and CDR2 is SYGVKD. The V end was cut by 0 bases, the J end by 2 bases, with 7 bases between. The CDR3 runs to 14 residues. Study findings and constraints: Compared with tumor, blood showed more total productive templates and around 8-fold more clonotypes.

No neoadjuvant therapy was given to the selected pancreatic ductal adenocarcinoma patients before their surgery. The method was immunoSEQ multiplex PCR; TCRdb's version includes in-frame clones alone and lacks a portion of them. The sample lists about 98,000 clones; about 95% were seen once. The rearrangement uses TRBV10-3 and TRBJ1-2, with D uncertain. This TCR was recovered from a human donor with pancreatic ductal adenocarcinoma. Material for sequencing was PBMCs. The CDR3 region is CAISESNSNYGYTF. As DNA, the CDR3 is TGTGCCATCAGTGAGTCGAACAGCAACTATGGCTACACCTTC.